This TCR beta chain was obtained from a study of identical twins' blood T cells. Whole-study findings and limits: Abundant TCRbeta CDR3s overlapped more between twins than with unrelated donors.

Libraries were made from RNA as TCR cDNA, using a modified protocol. TCRdb itself ran the 5' RACE reads through MiXCR, one entry per CDR3 protein. The repertoire includes about 370,000 distinct CDR3 sequences, roughly 31% of them detected once, and roughly 6.1% sits in the top ten. This CDR3 comprises 14 residues. The germline CDR1 and CDR2 sequences are DFQATT and SNEGSKA (reference sequence). Trimming stripped 5 bases from V and 3 bases from J, with 13 bases between. Turning to this clonotype: Its antigen is undetermined.

J is TRBJ2-2 and V is TRBV20-1; D gene uncertain. This TCR was sampled from a woman between 18 and 50 years old in good health. The source material was PBMCs. For the CDR3, the DNA is TGCAGTGCTTGGCAACGTCCAGACACCGGGGAGCTGTTTTTT. The encoded protein is CSAWQRPDTGELFF.